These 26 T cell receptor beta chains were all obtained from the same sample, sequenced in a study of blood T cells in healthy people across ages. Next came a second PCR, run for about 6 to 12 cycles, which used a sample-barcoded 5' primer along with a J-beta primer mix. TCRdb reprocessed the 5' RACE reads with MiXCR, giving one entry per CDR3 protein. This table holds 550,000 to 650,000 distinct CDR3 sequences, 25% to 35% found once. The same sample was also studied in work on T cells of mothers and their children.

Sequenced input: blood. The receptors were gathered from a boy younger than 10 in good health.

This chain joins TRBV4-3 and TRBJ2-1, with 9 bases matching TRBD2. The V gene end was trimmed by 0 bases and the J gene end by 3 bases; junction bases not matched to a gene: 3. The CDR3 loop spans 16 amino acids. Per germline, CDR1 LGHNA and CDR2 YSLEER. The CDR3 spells CASSQDTTSGYNEQFF. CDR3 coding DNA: TGCGCCAGCAGCCAAGATACGACTAGCGGCTACAATGAGCAGTTCTTC.

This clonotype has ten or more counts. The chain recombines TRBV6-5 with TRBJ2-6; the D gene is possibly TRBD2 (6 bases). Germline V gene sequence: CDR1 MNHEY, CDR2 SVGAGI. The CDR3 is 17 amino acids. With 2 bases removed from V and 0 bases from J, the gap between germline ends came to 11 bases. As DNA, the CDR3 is TGTGCCAGCAGTTACGGGGGGTTGAGCTCTGGGGCCAACGTCCTGACTTTC. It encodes CASSYGGLSSGANVLTF.

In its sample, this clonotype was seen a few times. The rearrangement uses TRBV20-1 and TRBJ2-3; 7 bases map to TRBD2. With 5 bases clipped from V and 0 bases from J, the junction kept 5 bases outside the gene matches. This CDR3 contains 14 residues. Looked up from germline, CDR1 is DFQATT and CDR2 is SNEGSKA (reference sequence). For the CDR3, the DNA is TGCAGTGCTTTCCGACTAGCTAGCACAGATACGCAGTATTTT. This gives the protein CSAFRLASTDTQYF.

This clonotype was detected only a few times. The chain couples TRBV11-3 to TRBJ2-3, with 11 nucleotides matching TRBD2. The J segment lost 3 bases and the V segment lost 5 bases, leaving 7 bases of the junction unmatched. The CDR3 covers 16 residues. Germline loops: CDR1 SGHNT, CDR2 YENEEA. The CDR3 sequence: CASSQVAGGRTDTQYF. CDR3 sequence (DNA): TGTGCCAGCAGCCAAGTAGCGGGGGGGCGTACAGATACGCAGTATTTT.

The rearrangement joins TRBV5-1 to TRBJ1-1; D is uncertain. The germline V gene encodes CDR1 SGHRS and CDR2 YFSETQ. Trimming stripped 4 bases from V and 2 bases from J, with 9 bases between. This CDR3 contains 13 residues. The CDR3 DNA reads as TGCGCCAGCAGCCCGTTCACCAACACTGAAGCTTTCTTT. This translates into CASSPFTNTEAFF.

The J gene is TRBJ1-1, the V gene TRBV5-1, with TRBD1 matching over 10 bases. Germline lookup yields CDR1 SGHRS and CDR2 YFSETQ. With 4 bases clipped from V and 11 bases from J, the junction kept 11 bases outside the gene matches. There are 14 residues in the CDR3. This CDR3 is CASSQLPGQGKAFF. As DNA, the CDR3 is TGCGCCAGCAGCCAACTTCCGGGACAGGGGAAGGCTTTCTTT.

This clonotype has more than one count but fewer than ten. The CDR3: CASSRRAGGPHNEQFF. The CDR3 DNA sequence: TGTGCCAGCAGCCGCAGGGCGGGGGGGCCCCACAATGAGCAGTTCTTC. This chain links TRBV12-3 or TRBV12-4 with TRBJ2-7, with TRBD2 identical over 9 bases. Gene TRBJ2-1 matches the end of the DNA better, so the J call may be wrong. CDR3 length: 16 residues.

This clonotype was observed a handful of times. CDR3: CASSYHRGRNEKLFF. In DNA form, the CDR3 reads TGTGCCAGCAGTTATCACAGGGGGAGAAATGAAAAACTGTTTTTT. This rearrangement joins TRBV6-5 to TRBJ1-4, with TRBD1 matching over 8 bases. The length of the CDR3 is 15 residues. The V and J ends lost 3 bases and 5 bases, in that order; junction bases with no gene match: 5. Looked up from germline, CDR1 is MNHEY and CDR2 is SVGAGI.

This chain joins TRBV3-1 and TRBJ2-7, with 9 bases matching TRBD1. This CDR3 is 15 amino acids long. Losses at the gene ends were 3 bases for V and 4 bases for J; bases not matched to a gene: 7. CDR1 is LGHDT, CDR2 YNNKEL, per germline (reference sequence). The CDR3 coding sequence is TGTGCCAGCAGCCACCCTGGGACAGGGAGGTACGAGCAGTACTTC. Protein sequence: CASSHPGTGRYEQYF.

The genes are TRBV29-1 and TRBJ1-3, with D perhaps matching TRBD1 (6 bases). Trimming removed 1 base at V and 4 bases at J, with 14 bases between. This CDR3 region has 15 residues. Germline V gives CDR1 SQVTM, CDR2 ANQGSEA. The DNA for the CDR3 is TGCAGCGTTGAAGCGCCCGGGACACTGGGAAACACCATATATTTT. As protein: CSVEAPGTLGNTIYF. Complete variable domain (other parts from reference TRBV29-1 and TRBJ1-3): SAVISQKPSRDICQRGTSLTIQCQVDSQVTMMFWYRQQPGQSLTLIATANQGSEATYESGFVIDKFPISRPNLTFSTLTVSNMSPEDSSIYLCSVEAPGTLGNTIYFGEGSWLTVV.

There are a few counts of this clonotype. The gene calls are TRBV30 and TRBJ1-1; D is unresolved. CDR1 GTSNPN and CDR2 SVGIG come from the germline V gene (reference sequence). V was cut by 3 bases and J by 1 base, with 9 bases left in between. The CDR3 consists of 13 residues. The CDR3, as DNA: TGTGCCTGGAGCGCATTAAGGAACACTGAAGCTTTCTTT. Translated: CAWSALRNTEAFF.

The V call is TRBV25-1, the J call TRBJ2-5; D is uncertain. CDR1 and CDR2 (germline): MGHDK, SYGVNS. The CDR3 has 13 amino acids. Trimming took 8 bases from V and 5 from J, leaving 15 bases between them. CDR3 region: CASGLGARETQYF. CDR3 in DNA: TGTGCCAGCGGCTTGGGTGCTCGGGAGACCCAGTACTTC.

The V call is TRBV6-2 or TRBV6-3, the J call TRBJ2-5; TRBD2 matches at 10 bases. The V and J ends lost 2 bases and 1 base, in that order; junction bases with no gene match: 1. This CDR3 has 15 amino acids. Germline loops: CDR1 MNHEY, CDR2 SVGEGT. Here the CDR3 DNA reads TGTGCCAGCAGTTACGGGACTAGCGCCCAAGAGACCCAGTACTTC. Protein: CASSYGTSAQETQYF.

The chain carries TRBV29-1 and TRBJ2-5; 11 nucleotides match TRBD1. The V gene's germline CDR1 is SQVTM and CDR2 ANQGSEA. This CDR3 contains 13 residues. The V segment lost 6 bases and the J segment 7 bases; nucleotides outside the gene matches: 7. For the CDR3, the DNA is TGCAGCGTCGAGGACAGGGGGCGCGGGACCCAGTACTTC. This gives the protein CSVEDRGRGTQYF.

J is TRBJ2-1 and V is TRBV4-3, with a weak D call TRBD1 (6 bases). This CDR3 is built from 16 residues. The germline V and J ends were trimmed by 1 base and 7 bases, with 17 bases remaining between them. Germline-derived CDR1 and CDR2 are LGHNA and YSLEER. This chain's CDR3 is CASSQVPSAGDNEQFF. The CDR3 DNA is TGCGCCAGCAGCCAAGTTCCCTCGGCAGGGGATAATGAGCAGTTCTTC.

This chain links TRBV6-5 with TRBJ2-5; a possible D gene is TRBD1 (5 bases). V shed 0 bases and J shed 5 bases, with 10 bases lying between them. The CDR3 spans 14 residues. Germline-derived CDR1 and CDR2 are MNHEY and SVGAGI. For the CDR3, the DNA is TGTGCCAGCAGTTACTCGGTTAGGGGCGAGACCCAGTACTTC. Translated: CASSYSVRGETQYF.

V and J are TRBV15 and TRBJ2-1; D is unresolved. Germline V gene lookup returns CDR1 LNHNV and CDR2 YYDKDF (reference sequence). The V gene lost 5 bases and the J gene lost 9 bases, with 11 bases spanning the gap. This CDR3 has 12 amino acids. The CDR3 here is CATSSAVSEQFF. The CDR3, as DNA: TGTGCCACCAGCTCCGCGGTTAGTGAGCAGTTCTTC.

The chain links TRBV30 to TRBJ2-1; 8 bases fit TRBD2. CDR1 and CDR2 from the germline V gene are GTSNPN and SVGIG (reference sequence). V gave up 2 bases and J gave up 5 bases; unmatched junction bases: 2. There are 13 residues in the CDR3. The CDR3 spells CAWSKGLDNEQFF. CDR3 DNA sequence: TGTGCCTGGAGTAAGGGACTAGACAATGAGCAGTTCTTC.

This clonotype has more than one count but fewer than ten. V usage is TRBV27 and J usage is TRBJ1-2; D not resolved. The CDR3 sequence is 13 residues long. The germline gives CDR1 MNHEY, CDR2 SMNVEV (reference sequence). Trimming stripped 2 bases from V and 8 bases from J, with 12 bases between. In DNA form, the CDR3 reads TGTGCCAGCAGTTTAAAGGGCCCATGGGGCTACACCTTC. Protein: CASSLKGPWGYTF.

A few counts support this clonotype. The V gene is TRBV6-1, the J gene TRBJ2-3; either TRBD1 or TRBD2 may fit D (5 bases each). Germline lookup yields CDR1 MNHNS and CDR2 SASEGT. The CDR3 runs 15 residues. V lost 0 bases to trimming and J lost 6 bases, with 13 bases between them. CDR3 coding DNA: TGTGCCAGCAGTGAAGCCCCCGGGGCCCGGGATACGCAGTATTTT. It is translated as CASSEAPGARDTQYF.

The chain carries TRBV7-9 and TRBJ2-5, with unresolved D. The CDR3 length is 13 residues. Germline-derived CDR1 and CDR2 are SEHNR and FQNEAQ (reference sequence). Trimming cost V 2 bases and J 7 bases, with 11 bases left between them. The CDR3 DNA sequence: TGTGCCAGCAGCTTAAGCTCGCGAGGGACCCAGTACTTC. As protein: CASSLSSRGTQYF.

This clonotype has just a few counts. The CDR3 coding sequence is TGTGCCAGCAGCTCAGGGGCCTCGGGCCTGGTATCGATCCAGCATTTT. This gives the protein CASSSGASGLVSIQHF. The V gene is TRBV7-9, the J gene TRBJ1-5, with D maybe TRBD1 (6 bases). The V end was cut by 4 bases, the J end by 12 bases, with 25 bases between. Germline V gene lookup returns CDR1 SEHNR and CDR2 FQNEAQ (reference sequence). This CDR3 spans 16 amino acids.

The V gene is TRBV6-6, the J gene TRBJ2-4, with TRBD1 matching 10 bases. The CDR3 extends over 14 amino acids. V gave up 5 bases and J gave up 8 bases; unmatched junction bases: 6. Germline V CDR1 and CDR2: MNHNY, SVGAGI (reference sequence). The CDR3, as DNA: TGTGCCAGCAGTCCCGGGACAGGGGAGCACATTCAGTACTTC. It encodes CASSPGTGEHIQYF.

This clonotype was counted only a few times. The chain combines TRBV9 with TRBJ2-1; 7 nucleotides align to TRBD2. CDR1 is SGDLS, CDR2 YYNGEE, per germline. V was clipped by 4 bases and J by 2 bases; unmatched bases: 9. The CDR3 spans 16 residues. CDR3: CASSPGLAVTYNEQFF. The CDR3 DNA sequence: TGTGCCAGCAGCCCCGGCCTAGCGGTTACCTACAATGAGCAGTTCTTC.

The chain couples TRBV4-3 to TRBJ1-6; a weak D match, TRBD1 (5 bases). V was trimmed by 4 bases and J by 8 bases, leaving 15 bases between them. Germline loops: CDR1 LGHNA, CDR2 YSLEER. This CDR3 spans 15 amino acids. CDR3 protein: CASSPQWGRHSPLHF. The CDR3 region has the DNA TGCGCCAGCAGCCCCCAGTGGGGCCGGCATTCACCCCTCCACTTT.

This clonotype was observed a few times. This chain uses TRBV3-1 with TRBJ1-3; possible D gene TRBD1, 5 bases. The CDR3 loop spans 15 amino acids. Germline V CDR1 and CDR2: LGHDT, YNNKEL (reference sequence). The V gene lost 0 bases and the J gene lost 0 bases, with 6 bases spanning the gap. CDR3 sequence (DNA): TGTGCCAGCAGCCAAGAACAGGTCTCTGGAAACACCATATATTTT. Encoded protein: CASSQEQVSGNTIYF.